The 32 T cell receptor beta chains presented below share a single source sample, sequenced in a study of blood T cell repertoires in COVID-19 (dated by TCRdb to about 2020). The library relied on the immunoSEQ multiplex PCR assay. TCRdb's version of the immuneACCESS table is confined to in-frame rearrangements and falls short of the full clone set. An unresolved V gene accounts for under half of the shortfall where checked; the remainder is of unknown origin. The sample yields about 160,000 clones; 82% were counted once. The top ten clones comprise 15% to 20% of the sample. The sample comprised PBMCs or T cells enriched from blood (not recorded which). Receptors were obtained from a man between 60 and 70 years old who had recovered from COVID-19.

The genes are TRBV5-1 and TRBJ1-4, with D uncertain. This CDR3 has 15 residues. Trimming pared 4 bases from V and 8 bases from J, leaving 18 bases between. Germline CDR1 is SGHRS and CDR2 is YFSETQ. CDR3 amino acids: CASSTVGLGMEKLFF. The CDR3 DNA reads TGCGCCAGCAGCACGGTGGGCCTCGGGATGGAAAAACTGTTTTTT. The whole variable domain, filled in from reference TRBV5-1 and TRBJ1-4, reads KAGVTQTPRYLIKTRGQQVTLSCSPISGHRSVSWYQQTPGQGLQFLFEYFSETQRNKGNFPGRFSGRQFSNSRSEMNVSTLELGDSALYLCASSTVGLGMEKLFFGSGTQLSVL.

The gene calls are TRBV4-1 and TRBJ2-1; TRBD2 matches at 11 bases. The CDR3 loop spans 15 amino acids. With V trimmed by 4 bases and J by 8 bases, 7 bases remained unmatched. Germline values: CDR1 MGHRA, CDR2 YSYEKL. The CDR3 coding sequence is TGCGCCAGCAGCCCTCGGACTAGCGGGCCCGATGAGCAGTTCTTC. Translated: CASSPRTSGPDEQFF.

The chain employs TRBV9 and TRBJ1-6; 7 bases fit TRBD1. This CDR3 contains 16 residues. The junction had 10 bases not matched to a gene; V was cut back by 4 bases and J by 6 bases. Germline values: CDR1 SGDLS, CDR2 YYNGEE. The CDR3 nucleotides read TGTGCCAGCAGCCCAGAAGTGGGACAGATTAATTCACCCCTCCACTTT. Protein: CASSPEVGQINSPLHF.

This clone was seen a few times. CDR3 coding DNA: TGTGCCAGTAGTCGACAGGCAGTAGCCCCAGGGGAGCAGTACTTC. Translating it yields CASSRQAVAPGEQYF. The V and J genes are TRBV19 and TRBJ2-7, with TRBD1 as a possible D gene (6 bases). CDR3 length: 15 residues. Per the germline V gene, CDR1 is LNHDA and CDR2 is SQIVND (reference sequence). Trimming removed 5 bases from V and 7 bases from J, with 21 bases in between.

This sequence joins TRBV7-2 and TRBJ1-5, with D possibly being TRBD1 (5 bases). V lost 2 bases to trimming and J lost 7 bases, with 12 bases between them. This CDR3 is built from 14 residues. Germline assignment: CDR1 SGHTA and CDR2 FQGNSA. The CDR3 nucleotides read TGTGCCAGCAGCTTATCTACACAGGACCAGCCCCAGCATTTT. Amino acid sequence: CASSLSTQDQPQHF.

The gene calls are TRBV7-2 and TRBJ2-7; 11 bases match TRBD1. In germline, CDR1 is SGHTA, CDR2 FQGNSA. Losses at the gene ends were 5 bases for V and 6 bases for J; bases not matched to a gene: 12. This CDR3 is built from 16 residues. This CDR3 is CASSPIPGQGVGEQYF. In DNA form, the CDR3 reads TGTGCCAGCAGCCCCATCCCGGGACAGGGGGTTGGCGAGCAGTACTTC.

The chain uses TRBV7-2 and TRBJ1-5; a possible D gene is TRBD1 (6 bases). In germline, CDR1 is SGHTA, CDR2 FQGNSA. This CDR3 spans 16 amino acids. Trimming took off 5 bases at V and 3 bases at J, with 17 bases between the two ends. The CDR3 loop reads CASSHGGRGYNQPQHF. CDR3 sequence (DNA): TGTGCCAGCAGCCACGGAGGCAGGGGATACAATCAGCCCCAGCATTTT.

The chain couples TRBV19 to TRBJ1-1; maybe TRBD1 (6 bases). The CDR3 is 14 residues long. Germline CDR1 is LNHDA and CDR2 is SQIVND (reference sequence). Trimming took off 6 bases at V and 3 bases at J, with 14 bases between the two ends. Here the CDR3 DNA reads TGTGCCAGTAGGTGGGGGGGCAGGGACACTGAAGCTTTCTTT. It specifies CASRWGGRDTEAFF.

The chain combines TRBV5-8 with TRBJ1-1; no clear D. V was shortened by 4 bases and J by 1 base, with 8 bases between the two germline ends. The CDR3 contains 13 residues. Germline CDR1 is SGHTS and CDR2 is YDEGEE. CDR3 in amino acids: CASSPTWNTEAFF. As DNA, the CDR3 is TGTGCCAGCAGCCCCACTTGGAACACTGAAGCTTTCTTT. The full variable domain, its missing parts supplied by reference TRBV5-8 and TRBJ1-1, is EAGVTQSPTHLIKTRGQQATLRCSPISGHTSVYWYQQALGLGLQFLLWYDEGEERNRGNFPPRFSGRQFPNYSSELNVNALELEDSALYLCASSPTWNTEAFFGQGTRLTVV.

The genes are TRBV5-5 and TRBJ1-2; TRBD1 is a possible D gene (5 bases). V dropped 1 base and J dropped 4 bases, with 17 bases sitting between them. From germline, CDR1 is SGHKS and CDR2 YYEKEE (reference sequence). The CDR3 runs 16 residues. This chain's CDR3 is CASSLSWTSPGYGYTF. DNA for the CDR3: TGTGCCAGCAGCTTGAGCTGGACATCCCCGGGCTATGGCTACACCTTC.

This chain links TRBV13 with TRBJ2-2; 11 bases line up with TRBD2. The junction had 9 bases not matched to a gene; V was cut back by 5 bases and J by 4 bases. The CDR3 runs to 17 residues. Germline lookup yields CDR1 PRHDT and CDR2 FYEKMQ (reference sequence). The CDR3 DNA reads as TGTGCCAGCAGCCCCCCTATAGCGGGAGGGAGCACCGGGGAGCTGTTTTTT. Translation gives CASSPPIAGGSTGELFF.

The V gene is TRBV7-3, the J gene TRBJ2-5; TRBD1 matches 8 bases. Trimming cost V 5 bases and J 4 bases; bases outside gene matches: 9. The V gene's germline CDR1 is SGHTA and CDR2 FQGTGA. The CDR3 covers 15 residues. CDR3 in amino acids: CASSALGQGLETQYF. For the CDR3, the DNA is TGTGCCAGCAGCGCTCTCGGACAGGGACTAGAGACCCAGTACTTC.

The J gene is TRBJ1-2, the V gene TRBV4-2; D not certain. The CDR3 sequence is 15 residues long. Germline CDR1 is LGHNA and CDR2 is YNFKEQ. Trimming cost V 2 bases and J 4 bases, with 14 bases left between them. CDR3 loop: CASSQTVRGIYGYTF. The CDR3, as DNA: TGTGCCAGCAGCCAAACGGTCCGGGGAATCTATGGCTACACCTTC.

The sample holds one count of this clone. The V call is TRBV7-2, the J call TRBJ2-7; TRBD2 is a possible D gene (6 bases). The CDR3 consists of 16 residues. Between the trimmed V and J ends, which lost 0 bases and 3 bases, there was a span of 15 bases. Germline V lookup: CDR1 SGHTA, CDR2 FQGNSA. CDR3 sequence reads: CASSLAGGIRGYEQYF. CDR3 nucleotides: TGTGCCAGCAGCTTAGCGGGAGGTATCCGCGGCTACGAGCAGTACTTC.

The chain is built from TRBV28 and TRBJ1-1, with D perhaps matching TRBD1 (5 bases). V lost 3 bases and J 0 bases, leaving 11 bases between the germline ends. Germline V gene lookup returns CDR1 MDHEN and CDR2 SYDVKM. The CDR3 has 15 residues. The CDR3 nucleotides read TGTGCCAGCAGTTTGTCCGGGGGATTGAACACTGAAGCTTTCTTT. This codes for CASSLSGGLNTEAFF.

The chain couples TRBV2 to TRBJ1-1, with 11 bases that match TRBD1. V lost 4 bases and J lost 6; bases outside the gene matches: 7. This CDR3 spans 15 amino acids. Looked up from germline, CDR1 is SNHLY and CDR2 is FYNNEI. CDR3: CASSGTGGEVPEAFF. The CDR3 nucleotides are TGTGCCAGCAGTGGGACAGGGGGCGAGGTCCCTGAAGCTTTCTTT.

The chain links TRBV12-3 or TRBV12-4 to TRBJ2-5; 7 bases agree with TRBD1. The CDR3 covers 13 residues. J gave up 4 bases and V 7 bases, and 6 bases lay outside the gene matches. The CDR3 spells CASKNRDRETQYF. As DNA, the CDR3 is TGTGCCAGCAAAAACCGGGACAGAGAGACCCAGTACTTC.

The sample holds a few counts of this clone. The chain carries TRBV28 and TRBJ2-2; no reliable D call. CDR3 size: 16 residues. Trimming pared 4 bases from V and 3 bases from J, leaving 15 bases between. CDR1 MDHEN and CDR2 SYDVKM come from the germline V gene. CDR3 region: CASSSTVPIDTGELFF. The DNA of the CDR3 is TGTGCCAGCAGTTCAACGGTCCCCATAGACACCGGGGAGCTGTTTTTT.

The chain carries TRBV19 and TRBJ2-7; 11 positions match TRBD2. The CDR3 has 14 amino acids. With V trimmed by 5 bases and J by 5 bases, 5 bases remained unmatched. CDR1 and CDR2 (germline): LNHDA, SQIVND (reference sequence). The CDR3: CASSSSGRNHEQYF. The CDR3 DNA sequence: TGTGCCAGTAGTTCTAGCGGGAGGAACCACGAGCAGTACTTC.

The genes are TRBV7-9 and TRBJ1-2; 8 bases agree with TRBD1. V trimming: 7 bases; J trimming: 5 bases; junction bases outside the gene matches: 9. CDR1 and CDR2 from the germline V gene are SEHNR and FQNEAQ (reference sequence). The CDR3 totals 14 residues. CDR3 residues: CASTVDRVGYGYTF. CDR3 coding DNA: TGTGCCAGCACCGTGGACAGGGTAGGGTATGGCTACACCTTC.

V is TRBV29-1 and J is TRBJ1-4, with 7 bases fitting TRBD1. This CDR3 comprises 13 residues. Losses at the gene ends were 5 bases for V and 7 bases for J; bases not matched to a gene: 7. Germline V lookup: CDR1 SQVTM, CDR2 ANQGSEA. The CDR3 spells CSVSRTGGEKLFF. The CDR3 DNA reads TGCAGCGTTTCGAGGACAGGCGGTGAAAAACTGTTTTTT.

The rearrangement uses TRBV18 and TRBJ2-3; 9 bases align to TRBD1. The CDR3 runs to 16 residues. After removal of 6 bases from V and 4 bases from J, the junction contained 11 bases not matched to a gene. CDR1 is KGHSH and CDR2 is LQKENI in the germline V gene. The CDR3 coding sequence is TGTGCCAGCTCCTCCCAGCGGGGACAGGGACCAGATACGCAGTATTTT. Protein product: CASSSQRGQGPDTQYF.

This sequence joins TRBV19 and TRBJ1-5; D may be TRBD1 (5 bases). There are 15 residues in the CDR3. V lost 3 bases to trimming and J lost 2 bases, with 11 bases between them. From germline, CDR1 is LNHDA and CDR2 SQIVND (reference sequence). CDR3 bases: TGTGCCAGTAGTATGGCAGGGCAAGGCAATCAGCCCCAGCATTTT. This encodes CASSMAGQGNQPQHF. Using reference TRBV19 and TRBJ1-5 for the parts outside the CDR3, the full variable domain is DGGITQSPKYLFRKEGQNVTLSCEQNLNHDAMYWYRQDPGQGLRLIYYSQIVNDFQKGDIAEGYSVSREKKESFPLTVTSAQKNPTAFYLCASSMAGQGNQPQHFGDGTRLSIL.

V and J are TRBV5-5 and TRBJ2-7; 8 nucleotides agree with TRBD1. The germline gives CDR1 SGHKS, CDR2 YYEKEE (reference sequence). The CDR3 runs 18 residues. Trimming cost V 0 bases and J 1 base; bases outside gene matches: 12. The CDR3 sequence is CASSLDLLLGQGSYEQYF. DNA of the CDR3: TGTGCCAGCAGCTTGGATTTACTTTTAGGACAGGGATCCTACGAGCAGTACTTC.

CDR3: CASSIPPAGSQPQHF. CDR3 bases: TGTGCCAGTAGTATTCCCCCCGCAGGCTCTCAGCCCCAGCATTTT. This chain joins TRBV19 and TRBJ1-5; D unresolved. V shed 3 bases and J shed 6 bases, with 15 bases lying between them. The V gene's germline CDR1 is LNHDA and CDR2 SQIVND (reference sequence). This CDR3 has 15 amino acids.

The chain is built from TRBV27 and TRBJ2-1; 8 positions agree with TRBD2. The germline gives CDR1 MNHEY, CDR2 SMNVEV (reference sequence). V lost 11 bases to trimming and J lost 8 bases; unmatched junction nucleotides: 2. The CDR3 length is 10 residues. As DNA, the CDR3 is TGTGCCCGCGGGGGGTATGAGCAGTTCTTC. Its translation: CARGGYEQFF.

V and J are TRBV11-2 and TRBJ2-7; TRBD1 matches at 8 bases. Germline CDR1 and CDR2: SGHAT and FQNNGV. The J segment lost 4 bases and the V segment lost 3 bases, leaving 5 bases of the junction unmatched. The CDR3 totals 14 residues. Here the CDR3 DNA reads TGTGCCAGCAGCTTCGGACAGGGTGGTTACGAGCAGTACTTC. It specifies CASSFGQGGYEQYF.

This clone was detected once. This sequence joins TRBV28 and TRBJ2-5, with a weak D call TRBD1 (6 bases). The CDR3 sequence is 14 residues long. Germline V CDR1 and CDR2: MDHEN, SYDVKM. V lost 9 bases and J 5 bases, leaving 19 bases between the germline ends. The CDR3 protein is CASRPPQGWETQYF. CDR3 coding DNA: TGTGCCAGTCGACCTCCACAGGGTTGGGAGACCCAGTACTTC.

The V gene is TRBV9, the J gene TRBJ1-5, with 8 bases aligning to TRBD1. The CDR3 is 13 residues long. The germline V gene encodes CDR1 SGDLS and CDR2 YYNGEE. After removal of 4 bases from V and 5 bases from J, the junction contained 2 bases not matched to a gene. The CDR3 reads CASSLQGDQPQHF. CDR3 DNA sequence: TGTGCCAGCAGCCTACAGGGGGATCAGCCCCAGCATTTT.

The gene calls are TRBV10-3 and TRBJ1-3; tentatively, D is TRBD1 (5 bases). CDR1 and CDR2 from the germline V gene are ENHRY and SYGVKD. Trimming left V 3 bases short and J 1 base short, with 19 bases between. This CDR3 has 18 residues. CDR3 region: CAISELPFGGSSGNTIYF. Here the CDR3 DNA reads TGTGCCATCAGTGAACTTCCCTTTGGGGGGTCGTCTGGAAACACCATATATTTT.

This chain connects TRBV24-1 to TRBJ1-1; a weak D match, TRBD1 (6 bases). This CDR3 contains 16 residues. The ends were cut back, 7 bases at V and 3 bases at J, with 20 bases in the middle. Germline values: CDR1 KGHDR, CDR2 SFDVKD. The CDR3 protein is CATRGTGYGWDTEAFF. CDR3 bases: TGTGCCACCAGGGGAACAGGGTACGGGTGGGACACTGAAGCTTTCTTT.

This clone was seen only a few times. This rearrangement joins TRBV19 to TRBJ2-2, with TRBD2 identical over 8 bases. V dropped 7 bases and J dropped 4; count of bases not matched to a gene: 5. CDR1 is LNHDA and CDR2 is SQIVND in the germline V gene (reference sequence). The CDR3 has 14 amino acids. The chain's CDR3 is CASTFAGGTGELFF. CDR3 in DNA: TGTGCCAGTACCTTCGCGGGAGGCACCGGGGAGCTGTTTTTT.